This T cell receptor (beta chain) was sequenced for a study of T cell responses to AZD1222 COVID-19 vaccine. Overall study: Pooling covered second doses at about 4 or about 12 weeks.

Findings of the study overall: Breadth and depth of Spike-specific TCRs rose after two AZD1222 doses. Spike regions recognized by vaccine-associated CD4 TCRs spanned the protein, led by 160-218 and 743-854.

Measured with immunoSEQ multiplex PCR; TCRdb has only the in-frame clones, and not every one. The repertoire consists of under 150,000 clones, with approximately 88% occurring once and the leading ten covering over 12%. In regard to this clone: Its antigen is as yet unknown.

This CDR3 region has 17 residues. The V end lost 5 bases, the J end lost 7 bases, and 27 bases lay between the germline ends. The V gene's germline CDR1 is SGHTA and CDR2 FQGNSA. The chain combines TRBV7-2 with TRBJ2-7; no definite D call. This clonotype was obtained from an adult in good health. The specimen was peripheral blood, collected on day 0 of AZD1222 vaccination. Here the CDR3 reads CASSPGPPTRTVLEQYF. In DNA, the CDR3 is TGTGCCAGCAGCCCCGGACCTCCGACACGTACGGTGTTGGAGCAGTACTTC.